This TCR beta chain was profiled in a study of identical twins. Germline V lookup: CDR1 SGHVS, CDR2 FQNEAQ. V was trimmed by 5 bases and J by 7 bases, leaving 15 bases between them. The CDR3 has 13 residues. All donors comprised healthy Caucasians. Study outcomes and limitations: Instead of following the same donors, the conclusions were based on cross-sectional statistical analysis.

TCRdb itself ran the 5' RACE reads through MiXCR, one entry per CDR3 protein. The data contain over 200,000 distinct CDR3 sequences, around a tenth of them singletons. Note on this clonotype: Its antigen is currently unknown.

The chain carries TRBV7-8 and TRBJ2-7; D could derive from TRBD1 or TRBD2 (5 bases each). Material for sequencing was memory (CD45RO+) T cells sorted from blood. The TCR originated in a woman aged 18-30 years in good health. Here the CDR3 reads CASSPGPPREQYF. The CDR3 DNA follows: TGTGCCAGCAGCCCGGGACCGCCGAGAGAGCAGTACTTC. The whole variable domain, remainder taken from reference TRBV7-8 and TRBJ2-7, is GAGVSQSPRYKVAKRGQDVALRCDPISGHVSLFWYQQALGQGPEFLTYFQNEAQLDKSGLPSDRFFAERPEGSVSTLKIQRTQQEDSAVYLCASSPGPPREQYFGPGTRLTVT.